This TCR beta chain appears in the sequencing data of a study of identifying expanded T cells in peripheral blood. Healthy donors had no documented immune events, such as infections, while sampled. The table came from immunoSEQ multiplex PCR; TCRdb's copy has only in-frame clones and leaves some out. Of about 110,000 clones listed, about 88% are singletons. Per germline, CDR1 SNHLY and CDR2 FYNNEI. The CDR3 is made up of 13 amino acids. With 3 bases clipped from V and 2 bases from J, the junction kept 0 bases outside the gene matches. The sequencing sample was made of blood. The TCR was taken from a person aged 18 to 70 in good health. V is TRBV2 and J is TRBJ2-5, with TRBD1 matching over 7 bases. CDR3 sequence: CASSEGQQETQYF. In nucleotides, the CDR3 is TGTGCCAGCAGTGAGGGACAGCAAGAGACCCAGTACTTC.